This T cell receptor (beta chain) was recorded in a study of T-cell memory formation after mild COVID-19. In the study overall: Most TCR clusters belonged to a single donor.

The CDR3 is 15 amino acids. With 5 bases clipped from V and 6 bases from J, the junction kept 9 bases outside the gene matches. The germline V gene has CDR1 SGHVS and CDR2 FQNEAQ. A note on this clonotype: Its target is not known.

Points from the study as a whole: SARS-CoV-2 specificity was not confirmed for second-wave clones peaking on day 37. Contracting CD4+ clones sat mainly in CM and EM; CD8+ in EMRA.

TCR alpha and TCR beta cDNA libraries with sample barcodes and UMIs came from 5'RACE using constant-segment primers. One entry per CDR3 protein, called by TCRdb with MiXCR from the 5' RACE reads. Here the sample spans a few hundred thousand distinct CDR3 sequences, 25% to 35% being singletons. What was sequenced was PBMCs or a T cell subset sorted from them (not recorded which). This receptor was identified in an adult woman who had mild COVID-19 (a few samples of this study predate the infection). Cell type and time point are not known. The chain recombines TRBV7-8 with TRBJ2-7; 11 nucleotides align to TRBD2. The CDR3 region has the DNA TGTGCCAGCAGCGCAATACTAGCGGGAGTTGGCGAGCAGTACTTC. This codes for CASSAILAGVGEQYF.